This T cell receptor (beta chain) is from a study of pediatric ulcerative colitis. Study-wide results and limits: Compared with controls, ulcerative colitis showed greater blood-rectum clone sharing. All ulcerative colitis patients, but no controls, carried a couple of rectal clonotypes. A couple of patients' blood samples yielded substantially fewer templates.

With respect to this clone: Antigen: not known.

Sequencing was performed with immunoSEQ multiplex PCR; in TCRdb, only in-frame clones are kept and a portion is missing. The sample includes roughly 37,000 clones, over 80% of them seen just once. The CDR3 has 13 residues. J lost 3 bases, V lost 6 bases, and 4 bases had no gene match. The V gene's germline CDR1 is MDHEN and CDR2 SYDVKM. Sequencing was carried out using blood. The chain couples TRBV28 to TRBJ2-7; 8 nucleotides agree with TRBD2. This sequence was found in a girl aged 10 to 17 with moderate ulcerative colitis. CDR3 DNA sequence: TGTGCCAGCAGAACGGGACTAGGCTACGAGCAGTACTTC. It codes for CASRTGLGYEQYF.